The rows below give T cell receptor beta chains drawn from one sample of a study of shared clonotypes between healthy human individuals. The table came from immunoSEQ multiplex PCR; TCRdb's copy has only in-frame clones and leaves some out. Among about 2.4 million clones listed, approximately 94% were seen once. The sequenced sample was naive CD4+ T cells sorted from blood. These receptors all stem from a man younger than 35 in good health. The CDR3 runs from the conserved cysteine through the conserved F or W. Fields, in order: V gene, CDR3 length, J gene, D gene, clone size, CDR3 DNA, CDR3 protein. A D gene is named only where the DNA matches it firmly. The size entry is marked missing in some rows and otherwise reads once, few, many or a size class.

>TRBV4-3|18|TRBJ2-7|TRBD2|.
TGCGCCAGCAGTCTACACAGCCTCACTAGCGGGACCTTCTACGAGCAGTACTTC
CASSLHSLTSGTFYEQYF
>TRBV18|16|TRBJ2-1|.|.
TGTGCCAGCTCACCACCATCGGGACACGATAACAATGAGCAGTTCTTC
CASSPPSGHDNNEQFF
>TRBV7-9|14|TRBJ1-2|.|few
TGTGCCAGCAGTTCCCAGACAGGACCCTATGGCTACACCTTC
CASSSQTGPYGYTF
>TRBV7-9|12|TRBJ1-2|.|few
TGTGCCAGCAGCTTAGAAGGCTATGGCTACACCTTC
CASSLEGYGYTF
>TRBV15|15|TRBJ1-1|.|.
TGTGCCACCAGCAGAATGGGAACAGGTTATACTGAAGCTTTCTTT
CATSRMGTGYTEAFF
>TRBV11-3|14|TRBJ2-4|TRBD2|once
TGTGCCAGCAATGGCCGGAGACTAGCGATCCGACAGTATTTC
CASNGRRLAIRQYF
>TRBV15|17|TRBJ2-7|.|.
TGTGCCAGCAGCGCGGAAAAACCCGGGACGCCGACCTACGAGCAGTACTTC
CASSAEKPGTPTYEQYF
>TRBV2|14|TRBJ2-5|.|.
TGTGCCAGCTCTGTCCGGACCCCAGCGGAGACCCAGTACTTC
CASSVRTPAETQYF
>TRBV5-6|14|TRBJ2-3|.|.
TGTGCCAGCAGCTTGGGACTAGTGGGAGATACGCAGTATTTT
CASSLGLVGDTQYF
>TRBV25-1|15|TRBJ1-2|.|.
TGTGCCAGCAGTGAATTTACGGGGGCGCATCGTGGCTACACCTTC
CASSEFTGAHRGYTF
>TRBV6-5|15|TRBJ2-2|.|.
TGTGCCAGCAGCCTTATAGACTCGAACACCGGGGAGCTGTTTTTT
CASSLIDSNTGELFF
>TRBV4-3|16|TRBJ2-7|TRBD1|.
TGCGCCAGCAGCCAACAGCCGACAGGGGCAGTTTACGAGCAGTACTTC
CASSQQPTGAVYEQYF
>TRBV27|13|TRBJ1-5|TRBD1|.
TGTGCCAGCAGCCCGACAGGGTATCAGCCCCAGCATTTT
CASSPTGYQPQHF
>TRBV9|16|TRBJ1-3|TRBD1|.
TGTGCCAGCAGCCCCTGGACAGGGGCATCTGGAAACACCATATATTTT
CASSPWTGASGNTIYF
>TRBV6-1|15|TRBJ1-5|TRBD1|.
TGTGCCAGCAGTTCCGGGACAGCACAAAATCAGCCCCAGCATTTT
CASSSGTAQNQPQHF
>TRBV6-4|16|TRBJ2-7|TRBD1|.
TGTGCCAGCAGTGACCTCGGGACAGCGAGTAACTACGAGCAGTACTTC
CASSDLGTASNYEQYF
>TRBV5-1|13|TRBJ1-1|.|.
TGCGCCAGCAGCCGTACAGGGAACACTGAAGCTTTCTTT
CASSRTGNTEAFF
>TRBV28|15|TRBJ2-2|.|.
TGTGCCCACGCTTCCCCATCGGGGGCCGACGGGGAGCTGTTTTTT
CAHASPSGADGELFF
>TRBV28|14|TRBJ1-1|.|once
TGTGCCAGCAGTTTACGCAACATGAACACTGAAGCTTTCTTT
CASSLRNMNTEAFF
>TRBV5-6|14|TRBJ1-1|.|.
TGTGCCAGCAGCTTTGGTAACAAGAACACTGAAGCTTTCTTT
CASSFGNKNTEAFF
>TRBV20-1|11|TRBJ2-1|.|.
TGCAGTGCCTCAACCGCCTATGAGCAGTTCTTC
CSASTAYEQFF
>TRBV6-1|16|TRBJ2-2|.|.
TGTGCCAGCAGTGTTTTACGGGTGGACCACACCGGGGAGCTGTTTTTT
CASSVLRVDHTGELFF
>TRBV10-2|15|TRBJ2-1|TRBD2|.
TGCGCCAGCAGCGGACTAGCGGGCGGCGGGAATGAGCAGTTCTTC
CASSGLAGGGNEQFF
>TRBV5-1|14|TRBJ2-7|.|.
TGCGCCAGCAGCTTGGACAGGGATACCTACGAGCAGTACTTC
CASSLDRDTYEQYF
>TRBV6-5|16|TRBJ1-3|.|.
TGTGCCAGCAGTTATCGAGGACAGAGCGCTGGAAACACCATATATTTT
CASSYRGQSAGNTIYF
>TRBV5-6|14|TRBJ1-4|.|.
TGTGCCAGCAGCCTAGGGGCAACTAATGAAAAACTGTTTTTT
CASSLGATNEKLFF